The 25 T cell receptor beta chains below come from one sample, sequenced in a study of cytomegalovirus exposure and HLA in healthy donors (TCRdb year 2017). The protocol used for the library was the immunoSEQ multiplex PCR assay. A mixture of 60 forward primers for TCR Vbeta segments and 13 reverse primers for TCR Jbeta segments was used in the multiplex PCR. Sourced from immuneACCESS, this table was stored by TCRdb with only in-frame sequences that have V and J called. A share of the clones is absent; for the studies checked, an unresolved V gene accounts for under half, and the remainder has no known explanation. The sample profile shows roughly 170,000 clones; about 86% of them were found once. The top ten hold over 2% of the sample. The sample consisted of PBMCs. The receptors stem from a woman aged 30 to 39 in good health and CMV-seronegative.

The V call is TRBV9, the J call TRBJ2-1; 11 bases line up with TRBD1. Germline CDR1 is SGDLS and CDR2 is YYNGEE. With 3 bases clipped from V and 8 bases from J, the junction kept 7 bases outside the gene matches. The CDR3 consists of 15 residues. CDR3 in amino acids: CASSGAGTGGYEQFF. Here the CDR3 DNA reads TGTGCCAGCAGCGGAGCCGGGACAGGGGGATATGAGCAGTTCTTC.

DNA of the CDR3: TGCGCCAGCAGCCGGGACGGGGGGGTGACAGATACGCAGTATTTT. This gives the protein CASSRDGGVTDTQYF. This chain links TRBV5-1 with TRBJ2-3; 8 positions agree with TRBD2. Germline V CDR1 and CDR2: SGHRS, YFSETQ. V lost 4 bases to trimming and J lost 3 bases; unmatched junction nucleotides: 7. CDR3 length: 15 amino acids.

The chain uses TRBV30 and TRBJ1-1; D is undetermined. Between the trimmed V and J ends, which lost 7 bases and 8 bases, there was a span of 14 bases. Germline loops: CDR1 GTSNPN, CDR2 SVGIG (reference sequence). This CDR3 region has 11 residues. CDR3 amino acids: CASHRGYEAFF. Written as DNA, the CDR3 is TGTGCCTCCCACCGCGGGTACGAAGCTTTCTTT.

The J gene is TRBJ2-5, the V gene TRBV5-1; 11 bases match TRBD1. Germline CDR1 and CDR2: SGHRS and YFSETQ. CDR3 size: 17 residues. V shed 0 bases, J shed 4 bases, and the junction held 8 bases outside the gene matches. The CDR3 protein is CASSLEWGQGDLETQYF. The CDR3 DNA sequence: TGCGCCAGCAGCTTGGAATGGGGACAGGGGGATCTAGAGACCCAGTACTTC.

The V gene is TRBV7-8, the J gene TRBJ1-5; D is ambiguous. V lost 3 bases and J 5 bases, leaving 8 bases between the germline ends. This CDR3 contains 13 residues. Per the germline V gene, CDR1 is SGHVS and CDR2 is FQNEAQ. CDR3 sequence: CASSLQRDQPQHF. The DNA of the CDR3 is TGTGCCAGCAGCTTGCAACGCGATCAGCCCCAGCATTTT.

This clone appeared a few times. The gene calls are TRBV29-1 and TRBJ1-1; D is unresolved. CDR3 size: 12 residues. V was cut by 0 bases and J by 7 bases, with 9 bases left in between. Germline CDR1 is SQVTM and CDR2 is ANQGSEA. In DNA form, the CDR3 reads TGCAGCGTTGAAGATCAGGTCCATGAAGCTTTCTTT. Its protein product is CSVEDQVHEAFF.

This clone has just a few counts. The rearrangement joins TRBV4-3 to TRBJ1-2; 9 nucleotides agree with TRBD1. In germline, CDR1 is LGHNA, CDR2 YSLEER. CDR3 length: 17 amino acids. After removal of 1 base from V and 5 bases from J, the junction contained 11 bases not matched to a gene. CDR3 sequence reads: CASSQGRQGQGRYGYTF. CDR3 DNA: TGCGCCAGCAGCCAAGGTCGGCAGGGACAGGGACGTTATGGCTACACCTTC.

The sample holds a few counts of this clone. This chain joins TRBV5-6 and TRBJ1-5; D ambiguous. The CDR3 sequence is 14 residues long. The germline V and J ends were trimmed by 2 bases and 7 bases, with 13 bases remaining between them. From germline, CDR1 is SGHDT and CDR2 YYEEEE. Here the CDR3 DNA reads TGTGCCAGCAGCTTTTTATCCTCGGGGCAGCCCCAGCATTTT. Encoded protein: CASSFLSSGQPQHF.

The rearrangement uses TRBV12-2 and TRBJ2-7; the tabulated D call, TRBD1, remains unverified against the DNA. TRBV12-2 is labeled a pseudogene. This CDR3 spans 14 amino acids. The CDR3 nucleotides are TGTGCAAGTCGCTTCATCGCAGGGGCCTACGAGCAGTACTTC. Protein: CASRFIAGAYEQYF.

The CDR3 region has the DNA TGTGCCAGCAGTCTGACAGAGGCCGGAAACACCATATATTTT. Protein product: CASSLTEAGNTIYF. The rearrangement links TRBV28 to TRBJ1-3; a weak D match, TRBD1 (5 bases). The CDR3 has 14 residues. Germline CDR1 MDHEN, CDR2 SYDVKM. Trimming shortened V by 5 bases and J by 4 bases, and 12 bases separated the two germline ends.

V and J are TRBV5-6 and TRBJ2-7, with a possible D match to TRBD1 (5 bases). Germline CDR1 SGHDT, CDR2 YYEEEE. V was trimmed by 2 bases and J by 1 base, leaving 10 bases between them. The CDR3 loop spans 14 amino acids. This CDR3 is CASSFPGSSYEQYF. The CDR3 DNA is TGTGCCAGCAGCTTTCCAGGGTCATCCTACGAGCAGTACTTC.

This clone was counted only a few times. The chain joins TRBV19 to TRBJ1-6; weak D call: TRBD1 (6 bases). The V end was cut by 4 bases, the J end by 0 bases, with 10 bases between. This CDR3 is 16 amino acids long. Germline CDR1 and CDR2: LNHDA and SQIVND (reference sequence). Here the CDR3 reads CASSRGGSSYNSPLHF. As DNA, the CDR3 is TGTGCCAGTAGTAGGGGGGGCTCCTCCTATAATTCACCCCTCCACTTT.

This clone was detected once. The chain links TRBV6-1 to TRBJ2-7, with 16 bases that match TRBD2. Germline V gene lookup returns CDR1 MNHNS and CDR2 SASEGT. This CDR3 region has 16 residues. V lost 2 bases to trimming and J lost 5 bases; unmatched junction nucleotides: 3. The chain's CDR3 is CASSETGLAGGHEQYF. The CDR3 DNA reads TGTGCCAGCAGTGAAACGGGACTAGCGGGGGGGCACGAGCAGTACTTC.

The rearrangement links TRBV5-1 to TRBJ2-7, with 10 bases fitting TRBD1. The CDR3 extends over 17 amino acids. Trimming cost V 1 base and J 2 bases; bases outside gene matches: 9. Germline V gene data show CDR1 as SGHRS and CDR2 as YFSETQ. CDR3 sequence: CASSLRGGTGEAYEQYF. In nucleotides, the CDR3 is TGCGCCAGCAGCTTGCGGGGAGGGACAGGGGAAGCCTACGAGCAGTACTTC.

This rearrangement joins TRBV4-2 to TRBJ1-2, with TRBD1 matching over 9 bases. CDR1 is LGHNA, CDR2 YNFKEQ, per germline. CDR3 size: 17 residues. Trimming at V came to 4 bases and at J to 8 bases, leaving 17 bases not matched to a gene. The DNA of the CDR3 is TGTGCCAGCAGCCCCGGACAGGGGAGTTGGTCGGATGGGGGCTACACCTTC. Translation: CASSPGQGSWSDGGYTF.

The chain links TRBV6-6 to TRBJ1-4, with 7 bases aligning to TRBD1. J gave up 7 bases and V 6 bases, and 2 bases lay outside the gene matches. Germline assignment: CDR1 MNHNY and CDR2 SVGAGI (reference sequence). This CDR3 comprises 12 residues. CDR3 in amino acids: CASRTGSEKLFF. The CDR3 DNA follows: TGTGCCAGCAGGACAGGGAGTGAAAAACTGTTTTTT.

The genes are TRBV19 and TRBJ1-1; 9 bases agree with TRBD1. Germline values: CDR1 LNHDA, CDR2 SQIVND (reference sequence). There are 14 residues in the CDR3. V was pared by 7 bases and J by 1 base, with 4 bases of the junction left unmatched. The CDR3 sequence is CASTRTGANTEAFF. The CDR3 coding sequence is TGTGCCAGTACCCGGACAGGGGCGAACACTGAAGCTTTCTTT.

This chain links TRBV7-8 with TRBJ2-3, with D possibly matching TRBD1 (5 bases). This CDR3 contains 15 residues. Trimming removed 4 bases from V and 2 bases from J, with 13 bases in between. CDR1 is SGHVS, CDR2 FQNEAQ, per germline. The CDR3 DNA reads TGTGCCAGCAGCTCGACAGTCGCTAACACAGATACGCAGTATTTT. Its translation: CASSSTVANTDTQYF. The complete variable domain, with remaining parts taken from reference TRBV7-8 and TRBJ2-3, reads GAGVSQSPRYKVAKRGQDVALRCDPISGHVSLFWYQQALGQGPEFLTYFQNEAQLDKSGLPSDRFFAERPEGSVSTLKIQRTQQEDSAVYLCASSSTVANTDTQYFGPGTRLTVL.

This clone is a singleton in its sample. The chain carries TRBV27 and TRBJ2-3, with D unclear. Trimming cost V 4 bases and J 5 bases, with 10 bases left between them. This CDR3 has 13 amino acids. Germline values: CDR1 MNHEY, CDR2 SMNVEV (reference sequence). DNA of the CDR3: TGTGCCAGCAGTTCACCTACGGTAGATACGCAGTATTTT. It specifies CASSSPTVDTQYF.

V usage is TRBV30 and J usage is TRBJ1-1; weak D call: TRBD1 (6 bases). The CDR3 is 14 residues long. The germline CDR1 and CDR2 sequences are GTSNPN and SVGIG (reference sequence). Trimming removed 7 bases at V and 0 bases at J, with 15 bases between. The CDR3 reads CAYLRTALNTEAFF. CDR3 in DNA: TGTGCCTACTTGAGGACAGCCTTGAACACTGAAGCTTTCTTT.

This sequence joins TRBV6-5 and TRBJ1-3; the D is unclear. CDR3 size: 14 residues. The V gene's germline CDR1 is MNHEY and CDR2 SVGAGI. V was cut by 2 bases and J by 0 bases, with 5 bases left in between. The CDR3 DNA sequence: TGTGCCAGCAGTTACCCCAGCTCTGGAAACACCATATATTTT. Its translation is CASSYPSSGNTIYF.

This chain joins TRBV4-1 and TRBJ1-1; D may be TRBD1 (5 bases). The CDR3 is 19 amino acids. V was shortened by 0 bases and J by 1 base, with 21 bases between the two germline ends. Per germline, CDR1 MGHRA and CDR2 YSYEKL. In DNA form, the CDR3 reads TGCGCCAGCAGCCAAGATCCAGGGAATGTTTTTAAGGAGAACACTGAAGCTTTCTTT. This sequence encodes CASSQDPGNVFKENTEAFF.

This clone was seen once. The rearrangement links TRBV18 to TRBJ2-7; the D gene is possibly TRBD1 (6 bases). The CDR3 extends over 13 amino acids. V lost 3 bases and J lost 3, with 9 bases in between. The germline CDR1 and CDR2 sequences are KGHSH and LQKENI. The CDR3 DNA is TGTGCCAGCTCACCCGGGACAAACTACGAGCAGTACTTC. Its protein product is CASSPGTNYEQYF.

The J gene is TRBJ1-1, the V gene TRBV6-5; a weak D match, TRBD1 (6 bases). Germline V gives CDR1 MNHEY, CDR2 SVGAGI. The CDR3 runs to 15 residues. V was cut by 4 bases and J by 0 bases, with 12 bases left in between. This CDR3 is CASSFFRDMNTEAFF. CDR3 DNA sequence: TGTGCCAGCAGTTTTTTCAGGGACATGAACACTGAAGCTTTCTTT.

The V gene is TRBV7-2, the J gene TRBJ2-7; 9 nucleotides agree with TRBD2. The CDR3 covers 14 residues. The junction had 7 bases not matched to a gene; V was cut back by 4 bases and J by 6 bases. The germline V gene has CDR1 SGHTA and CDR2 FQGNSA. The DNA for the CDR3 is TGTGCCAGCAGCTCCCGTTCTAGCGGGGCCGAGCAGTACTTC. Translation: CASSSRSSGAEQYF.